One T cell receptor (beta chain) is described in this entry. The data were obtained in a study of cytomegalovirus exposure and HLA in healthy donors. PCR amplification relied on 60 Vbeta primers (plus 13 Jbeta primers). The protocol was immunoSEQ multiplex PCR, while the TCRdb copy is restricted to in-frame clones and leaves out a portion. The profile shows around 97,000 clones, around 76% of them singletons. CDR1 and CDR2 from the germline V gene are MDHEN and SYDVKM. The CDR3 has 14 residues. Trimming took 7 bases from V and 0 from J, leaving 13 bases between them. The source is a woman under 30 in good health and CMV-seropositive. Source material: PBMCs. J is TRBJ2-7 and V is TRBV28; possibly TRBD1 for D (6 bases). The chain's CDR3 is CASNLLRGSYEQYF. In DNA form, the CDR3 reads TGTGCCAGCAATCTACTCAGGGGCTCCTACGAGCAGTACTTC.